This T cell receptor (beta chain) appears in the sequencing data of a study of T cell clones after liver transplantation. Study-level background: Apart from three HCV-positive recipients, transplants were for non-autoimmune, non-viral reasons.

Clones were sequenced by immunoSEQ multiplex PCR, and TCRdb holds only the in-frame ones, with some missing. The sample contains approximately 70,000 clones, approximately 81% of which appear only once. The germline V gene has CDR1 SGDLS and CDR2 YYNGEE. V dropped 0 bases and J dropped 1 base, with 10 bases sitting between them. The CDR3 length is 15 residues. Sequenced here: CD4+ T cells from blood, sampled 48 to 50 months after liver transplant. V usage is TRBV9 and J usage is TRBJ1-1; D is possibly TRBD1 (5 bases). The sequence was collected from a human patient who received a liver transplant. The graft donor may account for some of the T cells. The DNA for the CDR3 is TGTGCCAGCAGCGTAGATCAGGGAAAGAACACTGAAGCTTTCTTT. Translated, it gives CASSVDQGKNTEAFF.